These 32 T cell receptor beta chains came from one sample sequenced in a study of technical replicates of blood from a few donors. TCRdb keeps only in-frame clones here, not all; method: immunoSEQ multiplex PCR. The sample shows approximately 70,000 clones, around 91% of them seen only once. The sample taken for sequencing was T cells isolated from PBMCs. Source of these receptors: a human donor in good health.

The chain employs TRBV15 and TRBJ1-2, with D unclear. V was trimmed by 4 bases and J by 4 bases, leaving 10 bases between them. Germline V lookup: CDR1 LNHNV, CDR2 YYDKDF (reference sequence). There are 13 residues in the CDR3. The CDR3, as DNA: TGTGCCACCAGCAACGGACTGAGCTATGGCTACACCTTC. Translated: CATSNGLSYGYTF.

The J gene is TRBJ1-5, the V gene TRBV28; 9 positions match TRBD1. J lost 3 bases, V lost 8 bases, and 14 bases had no gene match. The germline gives CDR1 MDHEN, CDR2 SYDVKM. The CDR3 consists of 17 residues. CDR3 protein: CASPTNQDRGPNQPQHF. CDR3 nucleotides: TGTGCCAGCCCCACAAATCAGGACAGGGGTCCCAATCAGCCCCAGCATTTT.

The V gene is TRBV19, the J gene TRBJ2-7, with D perhaps matching TRBD2 (6 bases). Germline V gene lookup returns CDR1 LNHDA and CDR2 SQIVND (reference sequence). This CDR3 is 13 amino acids long. V was trimmed by 7 bases and J by 6 bases, leaving 16 bases between them. The CDR3 reads CASTYSGVPEQYF. CDR3 nucleotide sequence: TGTGCCAGTACTTACTCGGGGGTGCCCGAGCAGTACTTC. Full variable domain (outside the CDR3, taken from reference TRBV19 and TRBJ2-7): DGGITQSPKYLFRKEGQNVTLSCEQNLNHDAMYWYRQDPGQGLRLIYYSQIVNDFQKGDIAEGYSVSREKKESFPLTVTSAQKNPTAFYLCASTYSGVPEQYFGPGTRLTVT.

This chain connects TRBV2 to TRBJ1-1; possible D gene TRBD1, 5 bases. This CDR3 has 14 amino acids. The germline V gene encodes CDR1 SNHLY and CDR2 FYNNEI. V was trimmed by 6 bases and J by 3 bases, leaving 14 bases between them. CDR3 bases: TGTGCCAGCAGGAGCGACAGTATAGACACTGAAGCTTTCTTT. This translates into CASRSDSIDTEAFF.

The V gene is TRBV7-3, the J gene TRBJ2-1; D gene uncertain. Germline values: CDR1 SGHTA, CDR2 FQGTGA. There are 8 residues in the CDR3. CDR3 DNA: TGTGAGGCCCTCCGGGAGTTCTTC. Amino acids: CEALREFF.

The rearrangement uses TRBV9 and TRBJ1-1; no definite D call. V shed 3 bases and J shed 0 bases, with 9 bases lying between them. The CDR3 is made up of 14 amino acids. The V gene's germline CDR1 is SGDLS and CDR2 YYNGEE. The DNA of the CDR3 is TGTGCCAGCAGCGATAATCTTATGAACACTGAAGCTTTCTTT. Translation: CASSDNLMNTEAFF.

The gene calls are TRBV6-6 and TRBJ1-1, with TRBD1 as a possible D gene (6 bases). CDR1 and CDR2 from the germline V gene are MNHNY and SVGAGI (reference sequence). CDR3 length: 13 amino acids. V lost 4 bases and J 5 bases, leaving 11 bases between the germline ends. CDR3 residues: CASSSGGWTEAFF. CDR3 nucleotides: TGTGCCAGCAGTTCTGGGGGCTGGACTGAAGCTTTCTTT.

This chain uses TRBV10-3 with TRBJ2-7, with D possibly matching TRBD1 (5 bases). Germline lookup yields CDR1 ENHRY and CDR2 SYGVKD. V was shortened by 1 base and J by 1 base, with 8 bases between the two germline ends. CDR3 length: 14 amino acids. CDR3 amino acids: CAISEFQGSYEQYF. CDR3 coding DNA: TGTGCCATCAGTGAGTTCCAGGGATCCTACGAGCAGTACTTC.

The gene calls are TRBV11-2 and TRBJ2-1; 7 bases agree with TRBD2. CDR1 and CDR2 (germline): SGHAT, FQNNGV. The CDR3 spans 16 residues. V lost 2 bases and J lost 1; bases outside the gene matches: 5. The CDR3 nucleotides read TGTGCCAGCAGCTTACGCGGGAGAGGTTCCTACAATGAGCAGTTCTTC. It specifies CASSLRGRGSYNEQFF.

The chain combines TRBV19 with TRBJ2-2; D unclear. Trimming left V 3 bases short and J 6 bases short, with 8 bases between. The CDR3 runs to 13 residues. From germline, CDR1 is LNHDA and CDR2 SQIVND (reference sequence). The CDR3 DNA reads TGTGCCAGTAGTATCCTTATGTCCGGGGAGCTGTTTTTT. This gives the protein CASSILMSGELFF.

The V call is TRBV5-1, the J call TRBJ2-1; 8 bases align to TRBD1. J lost 7 bases, V lost 3 bases, and 6 bases had no gene match. There are 14 residues in the CDR3. Germline V gene lookup returns CDR1 SGHRS and CDR2 YFSETQ. The CDR3 bases are TGCGCCAGCAGCTGGACAGGGTCTCTTAATGAGCAGTTCTTC. This translates into CASSWTGSLNEQFF. Drawing the rest from reference TRBV5-1 and TRBJ2-1, the complete variable domain is KAGVTQTPRYLIKTRGQQVTLSCSPISGHRSVSWYQQTPGQGLQFLFEYFSETQRNKGNFPGRFSGRQFSNSRSEMNVSTLELGDSALYLCASSWTGSLNEQFFGPGTRLTVL.

The genes are TRBV5-6 and TRBJ1-4; 8 positions agree with TRBD1. The length of the CDR3 is 15 residues. Looked up from germline, CDR1 is SGHDT and CDR2 is YYEEEE. With V trimmed by 6 bases and J by 4 bases, 8 bases remained unmatched. CDR3 in amino acids: CASNRADRGNEKLFF. DNA for the CDR3: TGTGCCAGCAACCGTGCCGACAGGGGTAATGAAAAACTGTTTTTT.

The chain combines TRBV6-5 with TRBJ2-5, with 8 bases fitting TRBD1. CDR3 size: 15 residues. V lost 4 bases to trimming and J lost 5 bases; unmatched junction nucleotides: 9. Germline V gives CDR1 MNHEY, CDR2 SVGAGI. This CDR3 is CASSSQATGGETQYF. In DNA, the CDR3 is TGTGCCAGCAGTTCCCAAGCAACAGGGGGGGAGACCCAGTACTTC.

The chain links TRBV28 to TRBJ1-1, with 7 bases identical to TRBD1. In germline, CDR1 is MDHEN, CDR2 SYDVKM. With V trimmed by 5 bases and J by 1 base, 4 bases remained unmatched. There are 14 residues in the CDR3. The CDR3 reads CASSVDRENTEAFF. CDR3 nucleotide sequence: TGTGCCAGCAGTGTAGACAGGGAGAACACTGAAGCTTTCTTT.

In this sample, this clone turned up once. The V gene is TRBV30, the J gene TRBJ1-2; 7 bases agree with TRBD1. Germline trimming cut 3 bases from V and 5 bases from J; bases unmatched to any gene: 6. The germline V gene has CDR1 GTSNPN and CDR2 SVGIG (reference sequence). The CDR3 has 13 residues. The CDR3 sequence is CAWRNRGTYGYTF. The CDR3 bases are TGTGCCTGGAGAAACAGGGGAACATATGGCTACACCTTC.

The chain is built from TRBV7-8 and TRBJ1-2, with 10 bases fitting TRBD1. In germline, CDR1 is SGHVS, CDR2 FQNEAQ. CDR3 length: 14 residues. Trimming at V came to 6 bases and at J to 8 bases, leaving 9 bases not matched to a gene. This CDR3 reads CASSSGTGASGYTF. Here the CDR3 DNA reads TGTGCCAGCAGTTCCGGGACAGGGGCGTCCGGCTACACCTTC.

The chain is built from TRBV28 and TRBJ2-5; tentative D call: TRBD2 (6 bases). V was shortened by 6 bases and J by 4 bases, with 21 bases between the two germline ends. CDR3 length: 16 amino acids. CDR1 and CDR2 (germline): MDHEN, SYDVKM. CDR3 nucleotides: TGTGCCAGCAGGGACCTTGGGGAGGAGGTTGGAGAGACCCAGTACTTC. Its protein product is CASRDLGEEVGETQYF.

The chain carries TRBV6-5 and TRBJ1-5, with D perhaps TRBD1 (6 bases). Germline V gene data show CDR1 as MNHEY and CDR2 as SVGAGI. V lost 6 bases and J 7 bases, leaving 16 bases between the germline ends. CDR3 size: 14 residues. The CDR3 nucleotides are TGTGCCAGCAGCAAACAGGGATGGGGACAGCCCCAGCATTTT. Its translation: CASSKQGWGQPQHF.

The chain employs TRBV28 and TRBJ2-7, with 9 bases lining up with TRBD1. V was pared by 6 bases and J by 5 bases, with 23 bases of the junction left unmatched. The CDR3 is 19 residues long. Per germline, CDR1 MDHEN and CDR2 SYDVKM. This chain's CDR3 is CASRSTGQGSFLAVHEQYF. The CDR3 DNA follows: TGTGCCAGCAGATCAACGGGACAGGGTAGTTTCCTAGCAGTGCACGAGCAGTACTTC. Full variable domain (missing parts from reference TRBV28 and TRBJ2-7): DVKVTQSSRYLVKRTGEKVFLECVQDMDHENMFWYRQDPGLGLRLIYFSYDVKMKEKGDIPEGYSVSREKKERFSLILESASTNQTSMYLCASRSTGQGSFLAVHEQYFGPGTRLTVT.

The rearrangement uses TRBV19 and TRBJ2-1; no clear D gene. The CDR3 extends over 16 amino acids. CDR1 LNHDA and CDR2 SQIVND come from the germline V gene (reference sequence). With 1 base removed from V and 0 bases from J, the gap between germline ends came to 10 bases. The CDR3 DNA reads as TGTGCCAGTAGTATAGCGGCAGGCAGCTCCTACAATGAGCAGTTCTTC. Amino acids: CASSIAAGSSYNEQFF.

The chain couples TRBV7-9 to TRBJ1-1, with D hard to call. The ends were cut back, 1 base at V and 4 bases at J, with 7 bases in the middle. CDR3 size: 13 residues. Germline V gene data show CDR1 as SEHNR and CDR2 as FQNEAQ (reference sequence). In DNA, the CDR3 is TGTGCCAGCAGCTTAGGGGAGTCCACTGAAGCTTTCTTT. The encoded protein is CASSLGESTEAFF. Drawing the rest from reference TRBV7-9 and TRBJ1-1, the complete variable domain is DTGVSQNPRHKITKRGQNVTFRCDPISEHNRLYWYRQTLGQGPEFLTYFQNEAQLEKSRLLSDRFSAERPKGSFSTLEIQRTEQGDSAMYLCASSLGESTEAFFGQGTRLTVV.

J is TRBJ2-7 and V is TRBV6-5; a weak D match, TRBD1 (5 bases). This CDR3 has 15 amino acids. V dropped 1 base and J dropped 3 bases, with 13 bases sitting between them. CDR1 and CDR2 from the germline V gene are MNHEY and SVGAGI. The CDR3 spells CASSYFSGHVYEQYF. The CDR3 DNA reads as TGTGCCAGCAGTTACTTTTCCGGACACGTCTACGAGCAGTACTTC.

This clone showed up just a few times. The rearrangement joins TRBV10-1 to TRBJ2-7; no clear D. This CDR3 contains 12 residues. Looked up from germline, CDR1 is WNHNN and CDR2 is SYGVQD (reference sequence). The germline V and J ends were trimmed by 3 bases and 3 bases, with 6 bases remaining between them. CDR3 amino acids: CASSESSYEQYF. The CDR3 nucleotides read TGCGCCAGCAGTGAATCCAGCTACGAGCAGTACTTC.

The genes are TRBV27 and TRBJ1-5; D gene ambiguous. The ends were cut back, 3 bases at V and 7 bases at J, with 13 bases in the middle. The germline gives CDR1 MNHEY, CDR2 SMNVEV (reference sequence). This CDR3 is 14 amino acids long. CDR3 bases: TGTGCCAGCAGTTTTGTCGGAGGCCCACAGCCCCAGCATTTT. It encodes CASSFVGGPQPQHF.

The V and J genes are TRBV4-1 and TRBJ1-5; D might be TRBD1 (6 bases). V was trimmed by 0 bases and J by 6 bases, leaving 12 bases between them. This CDR3 contains 15 residues. Germline V lookup: CDR1 MGHRA, CDR2 YSYEKL. The CDR3 reads CASSQDGVGGQPQHF. The CDR3 DNA sequence: TGCGCCAGCAGCCAAGATGGGGTAGGGGGTCAGCCCCAGCATTTT.

The rearrangement links TRBV4-1 to TRBJ1-4; D remains ambiguous. The CDR3 totals 14 residues. Germline V gene data show CDR1 as MGHRA and CDR2 as YSYEKL. The V end lost 1 base, the J end lost 5 bases, and 8 bases lay between the germline ends. CDR3 amino acids: CASSQVRGNEKLFF. The CDR3 coding sequence is TGCGCCAGCAGCCAAGTTCGAGGGAATGAAAAACTGTTTTTT.

V usage is TRBV7-9 and J usage is TRBJ2-3; the match to TRBD1 covers 8 bases. Germline CDR1 and CDR2: SEHNR and FQNEAQ (reference sequence). CDR3 length equals 14 residues. V shed 5 bases and J 4 bases; nucleotides not matched to a gene: 5. CDR3 nucleotide sequence: TGTGCCAGCAGCGCCTCAGGGGGCTCAGATACGCAGTATTTT. This gives the protein CASSASGGSDTQYF.

The chain couples TRBV4-1 to TRBJ1-1; no reliable D call. This CDR3 comprises 14 residues. The V gene's germline CDR1 is MGHRA and CDR2 YSYEKL. V gave up 1 base and J gave up 7 bases, with 13 bases separating them. DNA of the CDR3: TGCGCCAGCAGCCAAGCTCTGACAACAGATGAAGCTTTCTTT. Its translation is CASSQALTTDEAFF.

The chain uses TRBV4-3 and TRBJ1-1; D uncertain. V was cut by 1 base and J by 12 bases, with 9 bases left in between. CDR3 length: 11 amino acids. From germline, CDR1 is LGHNA and CDR2 YSLEER. The CDR3 reads CASSQGKAPFF. Written as DNA, the CDR3 is TGCGCCAGCAGCCAAGGAAAAGCGCCTTTCTTT.

The chain couples TRBV6-5 to TRBJ1-2; D is undetermined. In germline, CDR1 is MNHEY, CDR2 SVGAGI. The CDR3 spans 12 residues. V was trimmed by 0 bases and J by 8 bases, leaving 7 bases between them. The CDR3 is CASSYSSGGYTF. As DNA, the CDR3 is TGTGCCAGCAGTTACTCTTCGGGAGGCTACACCTTC.

The V gene is TRBV2, the J gene TRBJ2-5; D remains unclear. The CDR3 extends over 15 amino acids. Germline V CDR1 and CDR2: SNHLY, FYNNEI. V lost 7 bases and J 3 bases, leaving 18 bases between the germline ends. CDR3 region: CASTIKASGEETQYF. CDR3 bases: TGTGCCAGCACTATAAAGGCTAGTGGCGAAGAGACCCAGTACTTC.

The V gene is TRBV9, the J gene TRBJ2-3; 7 nucleotides match TRBD2. The CDR3 contains 16 residues. Trimming took 2 bases from V and 1 from J; bases not matched to a gene: 7. Germline V CDR1 and CDR2: SGDLS, YYNGEE. In DNA form, the CDR3 reads TGTGCCAGCAGCGTTGGGCAGCGGGGAGGCACAGATACGCAGTATTTT. It encodes CASSVGQRGGTDTQYF.